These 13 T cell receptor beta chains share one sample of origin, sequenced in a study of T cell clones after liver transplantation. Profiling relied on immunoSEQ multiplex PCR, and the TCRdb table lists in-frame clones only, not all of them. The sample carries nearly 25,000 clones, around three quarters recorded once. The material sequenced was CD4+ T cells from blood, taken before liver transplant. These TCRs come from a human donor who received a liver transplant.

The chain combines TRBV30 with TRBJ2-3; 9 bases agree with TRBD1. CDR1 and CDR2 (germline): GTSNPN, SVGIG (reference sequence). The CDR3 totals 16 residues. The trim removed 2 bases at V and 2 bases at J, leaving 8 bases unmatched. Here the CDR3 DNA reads TGTGCCTGGAGTCCTCCGTGGGACAGGGTCACAGATACGCAGTATTTT. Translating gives CAWSPPWDRVTDTQYF.

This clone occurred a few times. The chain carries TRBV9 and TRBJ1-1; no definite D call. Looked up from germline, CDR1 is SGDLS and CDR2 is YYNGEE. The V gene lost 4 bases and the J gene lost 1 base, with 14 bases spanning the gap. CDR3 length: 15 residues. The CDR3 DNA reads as TGTGCCAGCAGCCCAGAGTGGGTGCCGAACACTGAAGCTTTCTTT. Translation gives CASSPEWVPNTEAFF.

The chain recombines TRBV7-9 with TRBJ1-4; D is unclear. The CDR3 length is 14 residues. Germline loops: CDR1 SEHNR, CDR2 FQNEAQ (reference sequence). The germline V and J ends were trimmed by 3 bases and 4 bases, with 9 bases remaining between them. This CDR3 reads CASSFFTLNEKLFF. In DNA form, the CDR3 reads TGTGCCAGCAGCTTTTTCACCCTTAATGAAAAACTGTTTTTT.

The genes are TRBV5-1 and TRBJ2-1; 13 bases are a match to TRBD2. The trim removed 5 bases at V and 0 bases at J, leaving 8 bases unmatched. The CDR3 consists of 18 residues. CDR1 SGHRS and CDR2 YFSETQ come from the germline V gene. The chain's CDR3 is CASSWTSGGTSSYNEQFF. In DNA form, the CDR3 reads TGCGCCAGCAGTTGGACTAGCGGGGGCACCAGCTCCTACAATGAGCAGTTCTTC.

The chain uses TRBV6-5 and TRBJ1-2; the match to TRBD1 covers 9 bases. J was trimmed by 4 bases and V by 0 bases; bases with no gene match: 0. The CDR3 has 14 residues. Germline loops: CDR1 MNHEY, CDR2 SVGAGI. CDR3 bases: TGTGCCAGCAGTTACTCGACAGGGGGCTATGGCTACACCTTC. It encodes CASSYSTGGYGYTF.

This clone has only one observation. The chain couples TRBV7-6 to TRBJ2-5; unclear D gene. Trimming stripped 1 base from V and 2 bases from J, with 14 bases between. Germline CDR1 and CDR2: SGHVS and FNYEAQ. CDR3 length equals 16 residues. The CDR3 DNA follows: TGTGCCAGCAGCTTAGAGTTGCCTCCTATACAAGAGACCCAGTACTTC. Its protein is CASSLELPPIQETQYF. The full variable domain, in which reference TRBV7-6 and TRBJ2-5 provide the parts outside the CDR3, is GAGVSQSPRYKVTKRGQDVALRCDPISGHVSLYWYRQALGQGPEFLTYFNYEAQQDKSGLPNDRFSAERPEGSISTLTIQRTEQRDSAMYRCASSLELPPIQETQYFGPGTRLLVL.

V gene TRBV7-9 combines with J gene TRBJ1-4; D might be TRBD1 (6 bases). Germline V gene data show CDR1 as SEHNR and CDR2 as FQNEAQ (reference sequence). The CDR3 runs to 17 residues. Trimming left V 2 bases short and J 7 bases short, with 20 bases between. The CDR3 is CASSLMTGQARGEKLFF. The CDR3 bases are TGTGCCAGCAGCTTAATGACAGGTCAGGCCCGTGGTGAAAAACTGTTTTTT.

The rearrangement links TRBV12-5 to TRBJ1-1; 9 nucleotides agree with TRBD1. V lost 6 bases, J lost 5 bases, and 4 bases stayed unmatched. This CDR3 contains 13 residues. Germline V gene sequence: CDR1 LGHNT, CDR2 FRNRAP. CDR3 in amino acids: CASGTGGWTEAFF. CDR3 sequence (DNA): TGTGCTAGTGGAACAGGGGGCTGGACTGAAGCTTTCTTT.

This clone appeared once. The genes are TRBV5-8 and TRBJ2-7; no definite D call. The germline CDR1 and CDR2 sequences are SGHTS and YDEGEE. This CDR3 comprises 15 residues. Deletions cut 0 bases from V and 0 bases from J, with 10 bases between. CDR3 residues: CASSLVGVHSYEQYF. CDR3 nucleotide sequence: TGTGCCAGCAGCTTGGTAGGCGTCCACTCCTACGAGCAGTACTTC.

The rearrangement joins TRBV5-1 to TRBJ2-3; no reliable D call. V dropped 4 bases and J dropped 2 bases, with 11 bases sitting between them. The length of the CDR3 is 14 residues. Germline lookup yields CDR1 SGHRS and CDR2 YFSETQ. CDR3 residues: CASSGLGLTDTQYF. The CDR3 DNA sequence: TGCGCCAGCAGCGGGCTTGGTCTCACAGATACGCAGTATTTT.

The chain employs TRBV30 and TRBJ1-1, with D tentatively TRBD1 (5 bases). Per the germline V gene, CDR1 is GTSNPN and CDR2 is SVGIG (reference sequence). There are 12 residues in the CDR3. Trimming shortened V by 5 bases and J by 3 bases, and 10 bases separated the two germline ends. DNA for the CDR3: TGTGCCTGGGACGACAGATACACTGAAGCTTTCTTT. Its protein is CAWDDRYTEAFF.

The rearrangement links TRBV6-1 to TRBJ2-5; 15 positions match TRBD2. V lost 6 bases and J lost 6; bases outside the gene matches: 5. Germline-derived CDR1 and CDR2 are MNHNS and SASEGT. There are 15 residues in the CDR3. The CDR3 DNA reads TGTGCCAGCAGCCCGGGACTAGCGGGGGGAAAGACCCAGTACTTC. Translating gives CASSPGLAGGKTQYF.

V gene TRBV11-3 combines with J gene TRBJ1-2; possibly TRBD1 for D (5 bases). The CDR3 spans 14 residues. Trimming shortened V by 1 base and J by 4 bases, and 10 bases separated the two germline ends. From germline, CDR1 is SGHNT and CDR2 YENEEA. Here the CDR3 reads CASSLGLGTYGYTF. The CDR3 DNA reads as TGTGCCAGCAGCTTAGGACTGGGGACCTATGGCTACACCTTC.